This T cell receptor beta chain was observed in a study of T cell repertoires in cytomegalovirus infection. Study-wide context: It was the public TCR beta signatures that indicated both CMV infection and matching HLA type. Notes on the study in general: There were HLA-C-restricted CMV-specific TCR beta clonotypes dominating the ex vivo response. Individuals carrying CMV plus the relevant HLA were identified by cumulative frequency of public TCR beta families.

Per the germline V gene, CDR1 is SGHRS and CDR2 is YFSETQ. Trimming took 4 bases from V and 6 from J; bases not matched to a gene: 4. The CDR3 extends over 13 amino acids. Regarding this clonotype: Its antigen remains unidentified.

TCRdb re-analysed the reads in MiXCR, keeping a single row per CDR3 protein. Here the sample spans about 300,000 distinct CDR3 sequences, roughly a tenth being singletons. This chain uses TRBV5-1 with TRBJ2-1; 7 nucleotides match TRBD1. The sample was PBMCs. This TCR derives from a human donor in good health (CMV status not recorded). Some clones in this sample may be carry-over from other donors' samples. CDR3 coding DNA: TGCGCCAGCAGCACGGGACAGACCAATGAGCAGTTCTTC. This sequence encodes CASSTGQTNEQFF.